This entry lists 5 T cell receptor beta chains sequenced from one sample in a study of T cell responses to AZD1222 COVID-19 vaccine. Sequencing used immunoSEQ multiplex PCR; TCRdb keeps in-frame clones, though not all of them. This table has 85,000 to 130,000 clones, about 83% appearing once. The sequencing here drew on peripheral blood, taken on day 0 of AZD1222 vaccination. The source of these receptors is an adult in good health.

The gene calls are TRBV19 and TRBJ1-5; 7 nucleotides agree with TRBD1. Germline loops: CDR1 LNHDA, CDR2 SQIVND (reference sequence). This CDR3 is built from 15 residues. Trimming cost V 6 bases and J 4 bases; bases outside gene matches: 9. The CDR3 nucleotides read TGTGCCAGTAGCCCGACAGGGACACTAAATCAGCCCCAGCATTTT. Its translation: CASSPTGTLNQPQHF. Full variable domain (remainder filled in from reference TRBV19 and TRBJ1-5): DGGITQSPKYLFRKEGQNVTLSCEQNLNHDAMYWYRQDPGQGLRLIYYSQIVNDFQKGDIAEGYSVSREKKESFPLTVTSAQKNPTAFYLCASSPTGTLNQPQHFGDGTRLSIL.

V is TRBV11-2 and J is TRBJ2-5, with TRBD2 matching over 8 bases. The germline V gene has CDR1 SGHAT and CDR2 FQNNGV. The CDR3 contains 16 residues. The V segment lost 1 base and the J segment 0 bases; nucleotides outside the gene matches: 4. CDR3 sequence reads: CASSLGAGGYQETQYF. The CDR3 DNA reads TGTGCCAGCAGCTTAGGCGCGGGGGGCTACCAAGAGACCCAGTACTTC.

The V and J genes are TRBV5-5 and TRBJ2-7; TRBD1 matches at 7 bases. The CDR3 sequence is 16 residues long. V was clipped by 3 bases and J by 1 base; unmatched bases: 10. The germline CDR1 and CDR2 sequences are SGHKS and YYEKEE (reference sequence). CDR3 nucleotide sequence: TGTGCCAGCAGCTCCCCCCCGGGACAGCTTTCCTACGAGCAGTACTTC. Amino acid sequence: CASSSPPGQLSYEQYF.

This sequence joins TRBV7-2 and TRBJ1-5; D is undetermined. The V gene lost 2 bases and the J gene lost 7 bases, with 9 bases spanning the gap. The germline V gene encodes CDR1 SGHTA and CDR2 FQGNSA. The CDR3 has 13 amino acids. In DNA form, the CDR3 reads TGTGCCAGCAGCTTAACGGGAAGACAGCCCCAGCATTTT. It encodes CASSLTGRQPQHF.

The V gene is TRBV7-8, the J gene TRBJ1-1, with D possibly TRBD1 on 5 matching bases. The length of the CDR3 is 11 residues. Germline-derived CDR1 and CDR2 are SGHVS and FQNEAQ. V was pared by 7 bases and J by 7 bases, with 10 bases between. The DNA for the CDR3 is TGTGCCAGCACCCGGGACCGTGAAGCTTTCTTT. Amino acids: CASTRDREAFF. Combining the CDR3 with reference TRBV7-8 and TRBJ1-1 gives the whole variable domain GAGVSQSPRYKVAKRGQDVALRCDPISGHVSLFWYQQALGQGPEFLTYFQNEAQLDKSGLPSDRFFAERPEGSVSTLKIQRTQQEDSAVYLCASTRDREAFFGQGTRLTVV.